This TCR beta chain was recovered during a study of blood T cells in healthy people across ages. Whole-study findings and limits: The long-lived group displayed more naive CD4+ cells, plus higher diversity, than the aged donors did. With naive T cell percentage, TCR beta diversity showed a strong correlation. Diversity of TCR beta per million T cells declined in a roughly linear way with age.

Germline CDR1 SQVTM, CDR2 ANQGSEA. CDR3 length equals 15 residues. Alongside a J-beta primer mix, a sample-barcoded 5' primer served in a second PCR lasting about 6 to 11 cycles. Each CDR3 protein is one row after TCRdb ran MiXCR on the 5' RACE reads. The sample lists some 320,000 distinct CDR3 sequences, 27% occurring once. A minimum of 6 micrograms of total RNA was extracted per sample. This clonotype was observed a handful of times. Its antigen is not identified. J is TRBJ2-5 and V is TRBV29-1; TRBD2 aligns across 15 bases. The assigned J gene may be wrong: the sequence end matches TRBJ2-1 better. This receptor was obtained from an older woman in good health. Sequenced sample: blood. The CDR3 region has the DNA TGCAGCGTACCCGGGACTAGCGGGAGGCTTAATGAGCAGTTCTTC. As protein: CSVPGTSGRLNEQFF.